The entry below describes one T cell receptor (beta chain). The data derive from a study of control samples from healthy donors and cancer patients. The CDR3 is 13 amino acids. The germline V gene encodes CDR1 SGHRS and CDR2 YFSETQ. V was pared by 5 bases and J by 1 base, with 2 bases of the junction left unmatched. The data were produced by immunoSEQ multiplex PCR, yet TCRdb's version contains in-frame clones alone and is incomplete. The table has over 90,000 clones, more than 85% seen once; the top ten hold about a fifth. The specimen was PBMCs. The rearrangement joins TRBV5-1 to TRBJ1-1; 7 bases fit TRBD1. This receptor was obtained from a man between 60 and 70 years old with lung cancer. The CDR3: CASRNRGNTEAFF. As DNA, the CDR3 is TGCGCCAGCAGGAACAGGGGGAACACTGAAGCTTTCTTT.